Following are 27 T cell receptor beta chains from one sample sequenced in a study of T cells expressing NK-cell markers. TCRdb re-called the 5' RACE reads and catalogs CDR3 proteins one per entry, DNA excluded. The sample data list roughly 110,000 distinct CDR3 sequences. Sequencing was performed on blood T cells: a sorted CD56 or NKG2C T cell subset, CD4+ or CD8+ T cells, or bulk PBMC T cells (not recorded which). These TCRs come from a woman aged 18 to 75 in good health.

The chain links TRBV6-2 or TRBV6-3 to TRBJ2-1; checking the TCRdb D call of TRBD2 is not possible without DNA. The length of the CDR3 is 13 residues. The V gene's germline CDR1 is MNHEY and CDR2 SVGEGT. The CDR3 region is CASSYGGGGEQFF.

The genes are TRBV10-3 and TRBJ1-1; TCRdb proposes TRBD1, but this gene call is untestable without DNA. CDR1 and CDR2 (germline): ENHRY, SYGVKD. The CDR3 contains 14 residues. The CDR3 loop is CAINSGSGITEAFF.

The CDR3 region is CASSWREHNTEAFF. The chain employs TRBV6-2 or TRBV6-3 and TRBJ1-1. The CDR3 runs to 14 residues. Germline CDR1 MNHEY, CDR2 SVGEGT.

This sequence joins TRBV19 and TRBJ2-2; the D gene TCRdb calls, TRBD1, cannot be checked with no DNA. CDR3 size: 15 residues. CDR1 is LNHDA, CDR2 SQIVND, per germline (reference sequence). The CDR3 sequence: CASSAQTGSPGELFF.

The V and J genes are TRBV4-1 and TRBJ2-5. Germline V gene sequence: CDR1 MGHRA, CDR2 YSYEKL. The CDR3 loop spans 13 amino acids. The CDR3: CASSQVVEETQYF.

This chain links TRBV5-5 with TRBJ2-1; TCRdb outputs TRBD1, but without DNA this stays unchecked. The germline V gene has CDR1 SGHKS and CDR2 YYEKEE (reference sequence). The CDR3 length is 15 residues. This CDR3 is CASSAGESHYNEQFF.

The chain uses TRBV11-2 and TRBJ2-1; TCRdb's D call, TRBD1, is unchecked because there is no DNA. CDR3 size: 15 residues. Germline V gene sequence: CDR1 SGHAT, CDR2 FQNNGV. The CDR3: CASSPTGGRYNEQFF.

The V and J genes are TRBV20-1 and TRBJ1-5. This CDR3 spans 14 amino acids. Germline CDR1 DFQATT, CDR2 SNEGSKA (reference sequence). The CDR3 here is CSAGGGGMNQPQHF.

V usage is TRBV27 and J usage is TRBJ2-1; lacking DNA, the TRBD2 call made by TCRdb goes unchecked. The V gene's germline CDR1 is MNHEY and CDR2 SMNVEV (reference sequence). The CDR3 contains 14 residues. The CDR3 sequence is CASSYGGGPGEQFF.

The CDR3 here is CASRTSGDDTGELFF. The rearrangement joins TRBV27 to TRBJ2-2; the D call from TCRdb, TRBD2, cannot be confirmed without DNA. The CDR3 loop spans 15 amino acids. The germline V gene encodes CDR1 MNHEY and CDR2 SMNVEV (reference sequence).

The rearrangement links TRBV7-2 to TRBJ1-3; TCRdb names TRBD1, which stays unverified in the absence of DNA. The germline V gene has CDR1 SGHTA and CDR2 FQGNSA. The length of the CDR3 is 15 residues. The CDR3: CASSASTGSGNTIYF.

The CDR3 region is CASSLSGGDTDTQYF. This sequence joins TRBV4-1 and TRBJ2-3; TCRdb's D gene call, TRBD1, goes unchecked for lack of DNA. CDR3 length: 15 residues. The germline V gene encodes CDR1 MGHRA and CDR2 YSYEKL.

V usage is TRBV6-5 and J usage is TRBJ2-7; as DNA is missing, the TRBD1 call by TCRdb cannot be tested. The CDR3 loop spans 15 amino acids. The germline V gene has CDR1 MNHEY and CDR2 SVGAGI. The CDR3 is CASSFGTGSSYEQYF.

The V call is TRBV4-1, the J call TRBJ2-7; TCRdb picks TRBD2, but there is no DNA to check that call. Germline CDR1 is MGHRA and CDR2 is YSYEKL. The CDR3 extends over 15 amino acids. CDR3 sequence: CASSQDRGPSYEQYF.

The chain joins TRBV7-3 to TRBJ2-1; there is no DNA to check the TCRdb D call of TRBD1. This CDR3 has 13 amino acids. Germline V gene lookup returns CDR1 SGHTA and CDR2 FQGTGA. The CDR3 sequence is CASSVLGGDEQFF.

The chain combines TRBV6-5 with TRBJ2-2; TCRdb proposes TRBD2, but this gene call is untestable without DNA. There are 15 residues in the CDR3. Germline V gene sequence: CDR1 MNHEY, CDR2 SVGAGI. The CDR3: CASSYGGPDTGELFF.

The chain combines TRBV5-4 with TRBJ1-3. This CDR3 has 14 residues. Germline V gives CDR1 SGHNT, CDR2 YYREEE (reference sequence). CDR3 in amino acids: CASSSGGSGNTIYF.

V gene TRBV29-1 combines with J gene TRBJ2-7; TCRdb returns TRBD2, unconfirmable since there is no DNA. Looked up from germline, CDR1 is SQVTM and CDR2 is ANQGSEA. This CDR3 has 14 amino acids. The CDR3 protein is CSVRTSGGLYEQYF.

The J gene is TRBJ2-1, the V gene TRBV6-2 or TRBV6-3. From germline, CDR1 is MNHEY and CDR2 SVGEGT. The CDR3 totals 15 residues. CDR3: CASSYSTVPYSVQFF.

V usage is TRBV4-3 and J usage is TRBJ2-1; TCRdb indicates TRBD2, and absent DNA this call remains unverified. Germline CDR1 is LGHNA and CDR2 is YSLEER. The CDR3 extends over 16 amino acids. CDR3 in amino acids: CASSSTRLAAYNEQFF.

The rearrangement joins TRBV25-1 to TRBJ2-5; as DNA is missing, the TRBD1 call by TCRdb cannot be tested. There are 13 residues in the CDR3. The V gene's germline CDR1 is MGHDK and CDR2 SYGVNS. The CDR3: CASSESGVETQYF. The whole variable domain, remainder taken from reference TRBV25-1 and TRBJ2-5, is EADIYQTPRYLVIGTGKKITLECSQTMGHDKMYWYQQDPGMELHLIHYSYGVNSTEKGDLSSESTVSRIRTEHFPLTLESARPSHTSQYLCASSESGVETQYFGPGTRLLVL.

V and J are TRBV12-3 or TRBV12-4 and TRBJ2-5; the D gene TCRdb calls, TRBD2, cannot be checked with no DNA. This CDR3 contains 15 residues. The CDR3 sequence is CASSPPGTSKETQYF.

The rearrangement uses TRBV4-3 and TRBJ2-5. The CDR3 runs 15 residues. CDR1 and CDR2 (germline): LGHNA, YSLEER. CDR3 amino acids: CASSQDYGYQETQYF.

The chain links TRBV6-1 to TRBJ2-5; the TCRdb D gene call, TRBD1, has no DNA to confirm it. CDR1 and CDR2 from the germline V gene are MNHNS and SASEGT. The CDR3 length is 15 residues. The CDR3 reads CASSRPRTGDETQYF.

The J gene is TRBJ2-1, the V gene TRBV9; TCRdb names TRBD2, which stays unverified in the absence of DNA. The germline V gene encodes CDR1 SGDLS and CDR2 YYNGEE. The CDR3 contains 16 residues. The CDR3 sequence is CASSVEGSGTYNEQFF. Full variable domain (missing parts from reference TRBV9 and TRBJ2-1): DSGVTQTPKHLITATGQRVTLRCSPRSGDLSVYWYQQSLDQGLQFLIQYYNGEERAKGNILERFSAQQFPDLHSELNLSSLELGDSALYFCASSVEGSGTYNEQFFGPGTRLTVL.

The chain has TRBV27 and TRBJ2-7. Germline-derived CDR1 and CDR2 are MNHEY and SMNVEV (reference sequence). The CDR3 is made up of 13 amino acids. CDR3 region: CASSFSGIDEQYF.

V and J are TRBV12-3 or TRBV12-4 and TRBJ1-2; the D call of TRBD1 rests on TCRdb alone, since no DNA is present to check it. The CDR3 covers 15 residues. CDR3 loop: CASSLMTGANYGYTF.